This T cell receptor (beta chain) emerged from a study of long-term antiretroviral therapy in people with HIV. The study's findings and limits: Collection of the blood took place between the mid-2000s and the late 2010s. The ART regimens in use then may have been less effective than current ones. Whereas controls had wider CDR3 length ranges, HIV repertoires had narrower ones.

Points on this clone: The antigen is undetermined.

Specimens retained roughly 1-11 million cryopreserved PBMC preceding DNA extraction. Germline CDR1 reads ENHRY; CDR2 reads SYGVKD. Trimming shortened V by 10 bases and J by 1 base, and 22 bases separated the two germline ends. The CDR3 loop spans 16 amino acids. Samples were assayed with immunoSEQ v3.0 at survey level. The assay was immunoSEQ multiplex PCR, and TCRdb's table has in-frame clones only and misses some. The data hold over 35,000 clones, with less than 95% observed a single time. The chain is built from TRBV10-3 and TRBJ1-1, with a weak D call TRBD1 (6 bases). The source was unsorted PBMCs, collected approximately 9.1 years after starting antiretroviral therapy. This sequence originates from a man aged 30-40 years with HIV. The CDR3 coding sequence is TGTGCCACCAACGGTTGGGGGGGCACTTCGAACACTGAAGCTTTCTTT. This codes for CATNGWGGTSNTEAFF.